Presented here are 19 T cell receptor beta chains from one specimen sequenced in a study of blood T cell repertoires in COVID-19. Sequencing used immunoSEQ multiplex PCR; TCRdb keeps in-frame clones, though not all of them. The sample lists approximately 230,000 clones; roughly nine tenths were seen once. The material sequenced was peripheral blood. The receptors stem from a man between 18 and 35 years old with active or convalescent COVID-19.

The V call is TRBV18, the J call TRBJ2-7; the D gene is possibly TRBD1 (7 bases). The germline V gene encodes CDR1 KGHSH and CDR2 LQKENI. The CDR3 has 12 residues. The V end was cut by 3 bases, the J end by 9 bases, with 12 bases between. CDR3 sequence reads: CASSPGTAGQYF. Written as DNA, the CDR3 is TGTGCCAGCTCACCCGGGACAGCGGGGCAGTACTTC.

As DNA, the CDR3 is TGTGCCAGCAGTTCCACGGCAGGGGCCGGGGCTTTCTTT. It codes for CASSSTAGAGAFF. The rearrangement links TRBV12-3 or TRBV12-4 to TRBJ1-1; possible D gene TRBD1, 6 bases. The CDR3 is 13 residues long. Trimming took off 4 bases at V and 11 bases at J, with 17 bases between the two ends.

CDR3 DNA sequence: TGTGCCAGTACCGGGACTCGGGGTAATTCACCCCTCCACTTT. As protein: CASTGTRGNSPLHF. The gene calls are TRBV19 and TRBJ1-6, with D tentatively TRBD1 (5 bases). Germline values: CDR1 LNHDA, CDR2 SQIVND (reference sequence). The ends were cut back, 7 bases at V and 6 bases at J, with 13 bases in the middle. CDR3 length: 14 residues.

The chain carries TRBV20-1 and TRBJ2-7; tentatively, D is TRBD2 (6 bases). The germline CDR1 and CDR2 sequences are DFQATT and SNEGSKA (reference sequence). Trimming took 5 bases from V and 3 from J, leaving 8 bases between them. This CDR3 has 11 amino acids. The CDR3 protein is CSAGTFYEQYF. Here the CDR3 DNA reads TGCAGTGCTGGGACTTTCTACGAGCAGTACTTC.

The CDR3 nucleotides are TGTGCCAGCAACCCGCGTCTGAGCTCCTACAATGAGCAGTTCTTC. Encoded protein: CASNPRLSSYNEQFF. The chain uses TRBV6-5 and TRBJ2-1; D call uncertain. This CDR3 is 15 amino acids long. The V gene's germline CDR1 is MNHEY and CDR2 SVGAGI. V was cut by 7 bases and J by 0 bases, with 13 bases left in between.

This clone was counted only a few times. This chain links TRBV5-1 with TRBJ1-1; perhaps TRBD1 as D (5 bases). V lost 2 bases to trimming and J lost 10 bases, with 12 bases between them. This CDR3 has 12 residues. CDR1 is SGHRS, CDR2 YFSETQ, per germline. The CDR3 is CASSFQLGVAFF. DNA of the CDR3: TGCGCCAGCAGCTTCCAGTTAGGGGTAGCTTTCTTT.

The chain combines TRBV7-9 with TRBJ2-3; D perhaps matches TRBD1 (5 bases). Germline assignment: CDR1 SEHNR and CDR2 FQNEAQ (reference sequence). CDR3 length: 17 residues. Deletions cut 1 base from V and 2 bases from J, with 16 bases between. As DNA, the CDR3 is TGTGCCAGCAGCTTAGTTCAGGGTATTGGTCTCACAGATACGCAGTATTTT. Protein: CASSLVQGIGLTDTQYF. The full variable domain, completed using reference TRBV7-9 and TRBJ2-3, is DTGVSQNPRHKITKRGQNVTFRCDPISEHNRLYWYRQTLGQGPEFLTYFQNEAQLEKSRLLSDRFSAERPKGSFSTLEIQRTEQGDSAMYLCASSLVQGIGLTDTQYFGPGTRLTVL.

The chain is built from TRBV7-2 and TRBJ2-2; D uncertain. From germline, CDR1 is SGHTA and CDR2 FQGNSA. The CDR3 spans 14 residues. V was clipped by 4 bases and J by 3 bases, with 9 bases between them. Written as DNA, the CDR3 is TGTGCCAGCAGCTACGTCCGGGACACCGGGGAGCTGTTTTTT. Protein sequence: CASSYVRDTGELFF.

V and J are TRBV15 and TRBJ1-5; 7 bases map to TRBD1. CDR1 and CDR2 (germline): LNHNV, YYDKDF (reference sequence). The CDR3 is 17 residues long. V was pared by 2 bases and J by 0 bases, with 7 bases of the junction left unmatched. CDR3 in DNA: TGTGCCACCAGCAGATCACAGGGGACGTATAGCAATCAGCCCCAGCATTTT. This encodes CATSRSQGTYSNQPQHF. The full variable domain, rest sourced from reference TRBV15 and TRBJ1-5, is DAMVIQNPRYQVTQFGKPVTLSCSQTLNHNVMYWYQQKSSQAPKLLFHYYDKDFNNEADTPDNFQSRRPNTSFCFLDIRSPGLGDTAMYLCATSRSQGTYSNQPQHFGDGTRLSIL.

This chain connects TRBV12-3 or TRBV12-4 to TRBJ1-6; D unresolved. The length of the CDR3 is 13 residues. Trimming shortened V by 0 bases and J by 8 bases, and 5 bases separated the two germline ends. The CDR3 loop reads CASSLARDSPLHF. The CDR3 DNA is TGTGCCAGCAGTTTAGCGAGGGATTCACCCCTCCACTTT.

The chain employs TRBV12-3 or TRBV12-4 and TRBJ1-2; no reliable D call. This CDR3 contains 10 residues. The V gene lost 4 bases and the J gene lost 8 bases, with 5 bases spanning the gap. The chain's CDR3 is CASSYNGYTF. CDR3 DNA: TGTGCCAGCAGTTACAACGGCTACACCTTC.

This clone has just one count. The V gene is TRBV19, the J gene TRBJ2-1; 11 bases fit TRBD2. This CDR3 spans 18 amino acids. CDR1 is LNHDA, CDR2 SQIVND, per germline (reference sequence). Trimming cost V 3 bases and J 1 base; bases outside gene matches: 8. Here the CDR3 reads CASSIRLAGPLSYNEQFF. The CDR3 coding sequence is TGTGCCAGTAGTATCCGACTAGCGGGGCCTCTTTCCTACAATGAGCAGTTCTTC. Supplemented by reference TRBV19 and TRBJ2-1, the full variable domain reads DGGITQSPKYLFRKEGQNVTLSCEQNLNHDAMYWYRQDPGQGLRLIYYSQIVNDFQKGDIAEGYSVSREKKESFPLTVTSAQKNPTAFYLCASSIRLAGPLSYNEQFFGPGTRLTVL.

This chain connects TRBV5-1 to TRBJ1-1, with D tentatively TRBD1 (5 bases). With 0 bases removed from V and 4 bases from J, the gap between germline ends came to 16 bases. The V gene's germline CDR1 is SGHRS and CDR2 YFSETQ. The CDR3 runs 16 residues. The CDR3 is CASSLALRQGATEAFF. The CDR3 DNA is TGCGCCAGCAGCTTGGCGTTACGCCAGGGCGCCACTGAAGCTTTCTTT.

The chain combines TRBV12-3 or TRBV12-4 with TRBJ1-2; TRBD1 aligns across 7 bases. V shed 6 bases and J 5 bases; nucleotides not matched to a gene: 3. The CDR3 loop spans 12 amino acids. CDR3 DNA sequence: TGTGCCAGCAGCGGGACAGCGTATGGCTACACCTTC. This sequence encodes CASSGTAYGYTF.

The CDR3 region has the DNA TGTGCCAGCAGCTTGACTAAGATAGACTCTTTTACTGAAGCTTTCTTT. The encoded protein is CASSLTKIDSFTEAFF. This rearrangement joins TRBV7-3 to TRBJ1-1; D not resolved. The CDR3 loop spans 16 amino acids. Trimming cost V 3 bases and J 5 bases, with 19 bases left between them. The germline CDR1 and CDR2 sequences are SGHTA and FQGTGA.

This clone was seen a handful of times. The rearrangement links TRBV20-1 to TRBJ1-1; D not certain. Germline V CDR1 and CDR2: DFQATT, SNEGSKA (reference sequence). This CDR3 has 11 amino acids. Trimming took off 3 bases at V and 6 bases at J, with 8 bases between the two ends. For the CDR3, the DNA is TGCAGTGCTAGTCCCTTAGCTGAAGCTTTCTTT. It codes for CSASPLAEAFF.

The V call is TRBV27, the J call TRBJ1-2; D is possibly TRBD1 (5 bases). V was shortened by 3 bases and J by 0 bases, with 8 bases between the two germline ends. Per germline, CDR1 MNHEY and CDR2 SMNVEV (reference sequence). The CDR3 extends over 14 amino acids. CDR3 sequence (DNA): TGTGCCAGCAGTTTTTCAGGGCCTAACTATGGCTACACCTTC. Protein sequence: CASSFSGPNYGYTF.

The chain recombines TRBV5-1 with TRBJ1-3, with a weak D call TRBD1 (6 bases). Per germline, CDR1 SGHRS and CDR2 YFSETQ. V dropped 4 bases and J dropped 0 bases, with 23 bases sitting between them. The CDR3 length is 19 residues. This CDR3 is CASSPRGGPTLSSGNTIYF. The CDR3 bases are TGCGCCAGCAGCCCCAGGGGTGGACCGACGCTGAGCTCTGGAAACACCATATATTTT.

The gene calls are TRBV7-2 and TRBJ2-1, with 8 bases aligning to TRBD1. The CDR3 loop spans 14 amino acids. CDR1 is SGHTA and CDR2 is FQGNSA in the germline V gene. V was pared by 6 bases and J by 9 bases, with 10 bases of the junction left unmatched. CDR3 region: CASRQGGRISEQFF. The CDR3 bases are TGTGCCAGCAGACAGGGGGGCAGAATTAGTGAGCAGTTCTTC.